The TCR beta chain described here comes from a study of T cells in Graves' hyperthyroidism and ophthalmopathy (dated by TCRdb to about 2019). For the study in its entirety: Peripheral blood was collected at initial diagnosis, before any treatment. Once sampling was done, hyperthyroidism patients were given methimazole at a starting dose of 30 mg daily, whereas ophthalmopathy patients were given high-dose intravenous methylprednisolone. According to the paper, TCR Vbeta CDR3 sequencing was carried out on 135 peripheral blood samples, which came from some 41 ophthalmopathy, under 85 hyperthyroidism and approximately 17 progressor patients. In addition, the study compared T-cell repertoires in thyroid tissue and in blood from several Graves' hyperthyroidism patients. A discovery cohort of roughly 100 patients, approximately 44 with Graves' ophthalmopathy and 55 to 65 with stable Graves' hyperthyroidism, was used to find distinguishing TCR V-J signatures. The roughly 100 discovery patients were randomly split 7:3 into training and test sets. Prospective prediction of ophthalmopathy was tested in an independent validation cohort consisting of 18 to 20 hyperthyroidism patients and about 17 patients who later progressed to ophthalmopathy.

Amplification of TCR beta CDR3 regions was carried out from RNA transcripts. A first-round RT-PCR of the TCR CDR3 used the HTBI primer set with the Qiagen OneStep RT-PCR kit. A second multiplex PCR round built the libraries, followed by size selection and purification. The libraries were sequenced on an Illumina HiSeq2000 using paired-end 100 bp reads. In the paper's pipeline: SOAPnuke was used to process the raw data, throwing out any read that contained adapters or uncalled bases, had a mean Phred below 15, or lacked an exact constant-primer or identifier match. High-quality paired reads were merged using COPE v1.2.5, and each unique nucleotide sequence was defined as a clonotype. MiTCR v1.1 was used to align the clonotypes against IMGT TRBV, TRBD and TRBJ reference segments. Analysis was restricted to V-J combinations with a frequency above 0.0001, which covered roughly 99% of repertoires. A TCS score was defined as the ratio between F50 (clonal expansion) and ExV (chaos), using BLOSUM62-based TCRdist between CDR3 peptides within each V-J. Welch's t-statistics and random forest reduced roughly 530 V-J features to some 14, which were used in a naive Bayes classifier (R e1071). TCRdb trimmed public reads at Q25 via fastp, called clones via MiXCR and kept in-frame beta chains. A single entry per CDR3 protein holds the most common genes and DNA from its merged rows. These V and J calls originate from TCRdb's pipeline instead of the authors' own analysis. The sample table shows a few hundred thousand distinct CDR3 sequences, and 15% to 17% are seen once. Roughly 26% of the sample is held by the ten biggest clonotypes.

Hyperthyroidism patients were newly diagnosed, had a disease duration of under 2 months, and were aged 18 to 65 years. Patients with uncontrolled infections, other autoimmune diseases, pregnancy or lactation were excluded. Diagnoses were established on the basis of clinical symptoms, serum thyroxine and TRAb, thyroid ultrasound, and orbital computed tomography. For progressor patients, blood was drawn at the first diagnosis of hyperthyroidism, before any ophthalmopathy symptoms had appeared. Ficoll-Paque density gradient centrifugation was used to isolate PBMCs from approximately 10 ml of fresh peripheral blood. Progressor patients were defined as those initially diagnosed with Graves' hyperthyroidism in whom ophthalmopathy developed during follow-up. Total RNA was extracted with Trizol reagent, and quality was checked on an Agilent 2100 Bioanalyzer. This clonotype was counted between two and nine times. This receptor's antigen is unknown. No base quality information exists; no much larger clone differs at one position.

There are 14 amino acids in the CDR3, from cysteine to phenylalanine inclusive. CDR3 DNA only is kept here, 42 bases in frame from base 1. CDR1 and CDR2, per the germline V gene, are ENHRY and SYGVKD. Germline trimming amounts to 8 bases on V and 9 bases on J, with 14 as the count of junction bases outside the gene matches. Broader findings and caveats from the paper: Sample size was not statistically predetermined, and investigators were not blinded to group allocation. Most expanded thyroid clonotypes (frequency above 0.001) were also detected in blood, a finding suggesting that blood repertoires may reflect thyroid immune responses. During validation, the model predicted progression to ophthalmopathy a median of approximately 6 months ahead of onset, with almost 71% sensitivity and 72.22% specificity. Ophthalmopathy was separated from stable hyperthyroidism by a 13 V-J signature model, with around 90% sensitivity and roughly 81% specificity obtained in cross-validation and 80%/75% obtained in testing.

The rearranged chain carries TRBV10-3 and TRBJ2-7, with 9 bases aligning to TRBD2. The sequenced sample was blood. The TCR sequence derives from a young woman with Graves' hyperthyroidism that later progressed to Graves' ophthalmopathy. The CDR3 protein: CAISPESASGVQYF. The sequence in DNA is TGTGCCATCTCCCCCGAGTCGGCTAGCGGGGTGCAGTACTTC.